This TCR beta chain originates from a study of blood T cell repertoires in COVID-19. Study context: From T cells, B-cell-depleted T cells, or PBMCs came the material, which was cDNA or gDNA.

Sequencing used immunoSEQ multiplex PCR; TCRdb keeps in-frame clones, though not all of them. The sample shows about 200,000 clones, roughly 85% of them seen only once. In germline, CDR1 is SGHAT, CDR2 FQNNGV. This CDR3 is built from 17 residues. Trimming took 5 bases from V and 4 from J, leaving 21 bases between them. The chain couples TRBV11-2 to TRBJ1-3; D unclear. Material: peripheral blood. This clonotype was sampled from a woman aged 70-85 years with COVID-19, enrolled during active disease. CDR3 sequence reads: CASSQQPTRAGGNTIYF. CDR3 DNA sequence: TGTGCCAGCAGCCAACAACCGACTAGGGCGGGCGGAAACACCATATATTTT.